Shown below are 32 T cell receptor beta chains from a single sample sequenced in a study of neurological immune-mediated disorders. TCRdb used MiXCR to reprocess the 5' RACE reads, holding one entry per CDR3 protein. Of fewer than 60,000 distinct CDR3 sequences listed, about 3.8% are singletons. The specimen sequenced was PBMCs. The source is a man aged 60 to 69 with multiple sclerosis.

This clonotype was seen only a few times. The chain couples TRBV20-1 to TRBJ2-2; the D is unclear. The germline V gene has CDR1 DFQATT and CDR2 SNEGSKA (reference sequence). Deletions cut 5 bases from V and 4 bases from J, with 8 bases between. This CDR3 is 12 amino acids long. The CDR3 DNA reads TGCAGTGCTCAGTCGGGCACCGGGGAGCTGTTTTTT. Its translation: CSAQSGTGELFF.

The V gene is TRBV5-1, the J gene TRBJ2-7; D possibly corresponds to TRBD1 (5 bases). Per the germline V gene, CDR1 is SGHRS and CDR2 is YFSETQ. Trimming removed 4 bases at V and 7 bases at J, with 18 bases between. This CDR3 is 14 amino acids long. The CDR3 spells CASSRGPTQEEQYF. In DNA, the CDR3 is TGCGCCAGCAGCAGGGGCCCCACGCAGGAAGAGCAGTACTTC. Using reference TRBV5-1 and TRBJ2-7 for the parts outside the CDR3, the full variable domain is KAGVTQTPRYLIKTRGQQVTLSCSPISGHRSVSWYQQTPGQGLQFLFEYFSETQRNKGNFPGRFSGRQFSNSRSEMNVSTLELGDSALYLCASSRGPTQEEQYFGPGTRLTVT.

There are many counts of this clonotype. The chain has TRBV10-1 and TRBJ1-5, with D tentatively TRBD1 (5 bases). This CDR3 has 13 residues. V was cut by 10 bases and J by 5 bases, with 15 bases left in between. Germline loops: CDR1 WNHNN, CDR2 SYGVQD (reference sequence). Written as DNA, the CDR3 is TGCGCCACCTCGACCGGGACCCATCAGCCCCAGCATTTT. Amino acid sequence: CATSTGTHQPQHF.

This clonotype was counted ten times or more. V is TRBV20-1 and J is TRBJ2-1, with 8 bases fitting TRBD2. The CDR3 is made up of 15 amino acids. J gave up 0 bases and V 2 bases, and 3 bases lay outside the gene matches. Germline-derived CDR1 and CDR2 are DFQATT and SNEGSKA (reference sequence). The CDR3 sequence: CSARKSGSSYNEQFF. CDR3 sequence (DNA): TGCAGTGCTAGAAAGAGCGGGAGCTCCTACAATGAGCAGTTCTTC.

The table lists this clonotype with many counts. The gene calls are TRBV5-1 and TRBJ1-1, with a possible D match to TRBD1 (6 bases). Germline V gene lookup returns CDR1 SGHRS and CDR2 YFSETQ. V was shortened by 0 bases and J by 7 bases, with 13 bases between the two germline ends. This CDR3 has 14 amino acids. The CDR3 is CASSLGGGADEAFF. CDR3 sequence (DNA): TGCGCCAGCAGCTTGGGGGGGGGCGCCGATGAAGCTTTCTTT.

The chain uses TRBV28 and TRBJ1-2; 7 positions match TRBD1. The CDR3 extends over 15 amino acids. J gave up 7 bases and V 6 bases, and 14 bases lay outside the gene matches. Germline CDR1 is MDHEN and CDR2 is SYDVKM. The CDR3 loop is CASSPAGGGGSGYTF. In DNA form, the CDR3 reads TGTGCCAGCAGCCCCGCGGGCGGAGGGGGCAGTGGCTACACCTTC.

This clonotype was detected ten times or more. V usage is TRBV10-2 and J usage is TRBJ2-7; 8 bases align to TRBD1. From germline, CDR1 is WSHSY and CDR2 SAAADI. This CDR3 comprises 13 residues. With V trimmed by 4 bases and J by 3 bases, 2 bases remained unmatched. CDR3 amino acids: CASSVTGDYEQYF. The CDR3 nucleotides are TGCGCCAGCAGTGTGACAGGGGACTACGAGCAGTACTTC.

This clonotype has a count of ten or more. The V gene is TRBV29-1, the J gene TRBJ1-2; 7 nucleotides agree with TRBD1. The CDR3 consists of 13 residues. The trim removed 4 bases at V and 7 bases at J, leaving 9 bases unmatched. The germline gives CDR1 SQVTM, CDR2 ANQGSEA. CDR3 in DNA: TGCAGCGTTGGAGGGGGCGCCTGGGCTGGCTACACCTTC. It yields the protein CSVGGGAWAGYTF.

This clonotype was counted many times. CDR3 in amino acids: CASSPLFLNYGYTF. The CDR3 DNA follows: TGTGCCAGCTCACCGCTCTTCCTTAACTATGGCTACACCTTC. The V and J genes are TRBV18 and TRBJ1-2; D call uncertain. V lost 3 bases, J lost 1 base, and 9 bases lay in between. This CDR3 has 14 residues. Germline values: CDR1 KGHSH, CDR2 LQKENI.

This clonotype was seen ten or more times. This sequence joins TRBV5-1 and TRBJ2-3, with TRBD1 as a possible D gene (5 bases). Germline assignment: CDR1 SGHRS and CDR2 YFSETQ. V lost 4 bases and J lost 1, with 16 bases in between. This CDR3 is built from 16 residues. CDR3 nucleotides: TGCGCCAGCAGCATTGGACATGTGGATCGCACAGATACGCAGTATTTT. Amino acid sequence: CASSIGHVDRTDTQYF.

The table lists this clonotype with many counts. V and J are TRBV10-3 and TRBJ1-4; D ambiguous. This CDR3 has 12 residues. Trimming took 3 bases from V and 8 from J, leaving 7 bases between them. Germline lookup yields CDR1 ENHRY and CDR2 SYGVKD. The CDR3 region is CAISDSWEKLFF. In DNA form, the CDR3 reads TGTGCCATCAGTGACAGCTGGGAAAAACTGTTTTTT.

This clonotype was picked up many times. This chain links TRBV5-1 with TRBJ1-1; D is possibly TRBD1 (6 bases). Trimming pared 4 bases from V and 6 bases from J, leaving 19 bases between. Germline V lookup: CDR1 SGHRS, CDR2 YFSETQ. The CDR3 is made up of 15 amino acids. In DNA, the CDR3 is TGCGCCAGCAGCCCCCGGGGGCGGACTGTGTCTGAAGCTTTCTTT. It specifies CASSPRGRTVSEAFF.

This clonotype was seen many times. The chain links TRBV20-1 to TRBJ1-5; no clear D. This CDR3 is 12 amino acids long. V was pared by 1 base and J by 1 base, with 2 bases between. The germline CDR1 and CDR2 sequences are DFQATT and SNEGSKA (reference sequence). CDR3: CSARGSNQPQHF. The CDR3 DNA reads TGCAGTGCTAGAGGGAGCAATCAGCCCCAGCATTTT.

This clonotype was counted ten times or more. The V gene is TRBV7-2, the J gene TRBJ2-1; TRBD2 agrees at 10 bases. This CDR3 has 15 amino acids. V lost 6 bases and J lost 4; bases outside the gene matches: 6. Germline V lookup: CDR1 SGHTA, CDR2 FQGNSA. The CDR3 is CASSYIAGGYNEQFF. Here the CDR3 DNA reads TGTGCCAGCAGTTATATAGCGGGGGGTTACAATGAGCAGTTCTTC.

This clonotype occurred many times. The junction differs from germline at one of its ends, possibly a read error. The chain has TRBV7-2 and TRBJ2-1; no clear D. This CDR3 region has 13 residues. The germline CDR1 and CDR2 sequences are SGHTA and FQGNSA. The CDR3 DNA follows: TGTGCCACCAGCTTAAGCTCCTACAATGAGCAGTTCTTC. Residues: CATSLSSYNEQFF.

This clonotype came up many times. The DNA of the CDR3 is TGTGCCAGCAGCACAGGGGGATCAACTGAAGCTTTCTTT. This encodes CASSTGGSTEAFF. The genes are TRBV28 and TRBJ1-1; 8 bases map to TRBD1. Germline V lookup: CDR1 MDHEN, CDR2 SYDVKM. V lost 6 bases and J lost 5; bases outside the gene matches: 5. The CDR3 is 13 amino acids.

In this sample, this clonotype turned up many times. The chain is built from TRBV7-2 and TRBJ2-5; weak D call: TRBD1 (6 bases). Deletions cut 8 bases from V and 2 bases from J, with 12 bases between. This CDR3 has 13 amino acids. Germline assignment: CDR1 SGHTA and CDR2 FQGNSA. CDR3 amino acids: CASGYDRQETQYF. The CDR3 region has the DNA TGTGCCAGCGGGTACGACAGGCAAGAGACCCAGTACTTC.

There are many counts of this clonotype. J is TRBJ2-1 and V is TRBV29-1; 7 bases are shared with TRBD1. Losses at the gene ends were 4 bases for V and 9 bases for J; bases not matched to a gene: 6. Germline CDR1 is SQVTM and CDR2 is ANQGSEA. There are 12 residues in the CDR3. This CDR3 is CSVGIQGIEQFF. The CDR3 coding sequence is TGCAGCGTTGGTATACAGGGGATTGAGCAGTTCTTC.

This clonotype was recorded at least ten times. This sequence joins TRBV5-1 and TRBJ1-1; unclear D gene. V dropped 4 bases and J dropped 0 bases, with 7 bases sitting between them. This CDR3 spans 13 amino acids. Germline loops: CDR1 SGHRS, CDR2 YFSETQ. CDR3 sequence: CASSGPMNTEAFF. CDR3 nucleotide sequence: TGCGCCAGCAGCGGCCCTATGAACACTGAAGCTTTCTTT. Variable domain in full (rest from reference TRBV5-1 and TRBJ1-1): KAGVTQTPRYLIKTRGQQVTLSCSPISGHRSVSWYQQTPGQGLQFLFEYFSETQRNKGNFPGRFSGRQFSNSRSEMNVSTLELGDSALYLCASSGPMNTEAFFGQGTRLTVV.

This clonotype appeared many times. The rearrangement links TRBV4-1 to TRBJ2-7; 10 bases agree with TRBD1. CDR3 length: 14 amino acids. The V and J ends lost 5 bases and 4 bases, in that order; junction bases with no gene match: 5. Germline CDR1 MGHRA, CDR2 YSYEKL. CDR3: CASSSRQGAYEQYF. Here the CDR3 DNA reads TGCGCCAGCAGCTCTAGACAGGGGGCGTACGAGCAGTACTTC.

This clonotype was observed a handful of times. The rearrangement links TRBV18 to TRBJ2-3, with 7 nucleotides matching TRBD2. Germline trimming cut 6 bases from V and 6 bases from J; bases unmatched to any gene: 3. The V gene's germline CDR1 is KGHSH and CDR2 LQKENI. CDR3 length: 12 residues. CDR3 sequence reads: CASSGGIDTQYF. CDR3 DNA sequence: TGTGCCAGCTCCGGGGGGATCGATACGCAGTATTTT. Complete variable domain (other parts from reference TRBV18 and TRBJ2-3): NAGVMQNPRHLVRRRGQEARLRCSPMKGHSHVYWYRQLPEEGLKFMVYLQKENIIDESGMPKERFSAEFPKEGPSILRIQQVVRGDSAAYFCASSGGIDTQYFGPGTRLTVL.

The chain carries TRBV7-2 and TRBJ2-1; tentatively, D is TRBD2 (6 bases). The CDR3 totals 16 residues. Germline V gives CDR1 SGHTA, CDR2 FQGNSA. V lost 1 base, J lost 13 bases, and 23 bases lay in between. The CDR3 DNA reads TGTGCCAGCAGCTTAGGAAGAGGAGCGGGCCTCGCCTCCCAGTTCTTC. Translation: CASSLGRGAGLASQFF. The variable domain in full, completed from reference TRBV7-2 and TRBJ2-1, reads GAGVSQSPSNKVTEKGKDVELRCDPISGHTALYWYRQSLGQGLEFLIYFQGNSAPDKSGLPSDRFSAERTGGSVSTLTIQRTQQEDSAVYLCASSLGRGAGLASQFFGPGTRLTVL.

This clonotype was seen many times. The chain uses TRBV29-1 and TRBJ1-2, with D possibly being TRBD1 (5 bases). The CDR3 is 12 amino acids. Germline V gives CDR1 SQVTM, CDR2 ANQGSEA. V shed 4 bases and J shed 7 bases, with 13 bases lying between them. For the CDR3, the DNA is TGCAGCGTTGTCCACGGTCAGGGTGGCTACACCTTC. Translation: CSVVHGQGGYTF.

This clonotype came up many times. V and J are TRBV5-6 and TRBJ2-7; 7 bases fit TRBD1. J was trimmed by 4 bases and V by 6 bases; bases with no gene match: 10. Germline CDR1 is SGHDT and CDR2 is YYEEEE. This CDR3 is built from 14 residues. For the CDR3, the DNA is TGTGCCAGCACCGCGACAGGGCTACCATACGAGCAGTACTTC. Its translation: CASTATGLPYEQYF.

The chain has TRBV6-6 and TRBJ1-1, with D uncertain. The V end was cut by 2 bases, the J end by 5 bases, with 9 bases between. The CDR3 spans 13 residues. Germline CDR1 and CDR2: MNHNY and SVGAGI (reference sequence). The CDR3 nucleotides read TGTGCCAGCAGTTACGTATCGGGAACTGAAGCTTTCTTT. This codes for CASSYVSGTEAFF.

This clonotype was observed at least ten times. J is TRBJ1-3 and V is TRBV7-2; D gene ambiguous. V was cut by 0 bases and J by 8 bases, with 14 bases left in between. The CDR3 consists of 15 residues. The germline V gene encodes CDR1 SGHTA and CDR2 FQGNSA. The CDR3: CASSLASGNVDTIYF. The DNA for the CDR3 is TGTGCCAGCAGCTTAGCGTCTGGGAACGTAGACACCATATATTTT.

This chain joins TRBV7-9 and TRBJ2-7; D possibly corresponds to TRBD1 (5 bases). Germline V lookup: CDR1 SEHNR, CDR2 FQNEAQ (reference sequence). The CDR3 contains 20 residues. V lost 3 bases and J lost 4, with 31 bases in between. DNA for the CDR3: TGTGCCAGCAGCTTGGCGGATGGCCCCCGAGCCCAAGTAGGGGTTTACGAGCAGTACTTC. It encodes CASSLADGPRAQVGVYEQYF.

This clonotype was seen at least ten times. V and J are TRBV20-1 and TRBJ1-6; possible D gene TRBD1, 5 bases. CDR3 length: 13 residues. CDR1 is DFQATT and CDR2 is SNEGSKA in the germline V gene (reference sequence). Trimming removed 6 bases from V and 7 bases from J, with 13 bases in between. CDR3: CSATQGLNSPLHF. CDR3 sequence (DNA): TGCAGTGCAACGCAGGGACTAAATTCACCCCTCCACTTT.

This clonotype was seen at least ten times. The rearrangement uses TRBV5-1 and TRBJ2-3, with 7 positions matching TRBD2. V shed 0 bases, J shed 8 bases, and the junction held 0 bases outside the gene matches. Germline V gene data show CDR1 as SGHRS and CDR2 as YFSETQ. The CDR3 is made up of 12 amino acids. DNA for the CDR3: TGCGCCAGCAGCTTGGGGGAGGGTACGCAGTATTTT. It specifies CASSLGEGTQYF.

This clonotype came up many times. The chain uses TRBV6-2 or TRBV6-3 and TRBJ1-5, with 7 nucleotides matching TRBD1. The CDR3 is 15 amino acids. CDR1 and CDR2 from the germline V gene are MNHEY and SVGEGT. Trimming took 2 bases from V and 6 from J; bases not matched to a gene: 7. This CDR3 is CASSYMDRRGQPQHF. CDR3 bases: TGTGCCAGCAGTTACATGGACAGGCGAGGTCAGCCCCAGCATTTT.

By its share, this clonotype is medium-sized (0.01 to 0.1%). The gene calls are TRBV5-1 and TRBJ1-4; TRBD1 matches at 7 bases. CDR3 length equals 15 residues. The junction had 9 bases not matched to a gene; V was cut back by 4 bases and J by 6 bases. Germline-derived CDR1 and CDR2 are SGHRS and YFSETQ. Here the CDR3 reads CASSPQGTQDEKLFF. As DNA, the CDR3 is TGCGCCAGCAGCCCACAGGGGACCCAGGATGAAAAACTGTTTTTT.

This clonotype was seen a few times. V is TRBV19 and J is TRBJ1-1, with D unclear. Trimming removed 4 bases from V and 0 bases from J, with 9 bases in between. Germline CDR1 is LNHDA and CDR2 is SQIVND (reference sequence). The CDR3 contains 14 residues. CDR3 coding DNA: TGTGCCAGTAGTACCCGGCGGCTGAACACTGAAGCTTTCTTT. This gives the protein CASSTRRLNTEAFF.